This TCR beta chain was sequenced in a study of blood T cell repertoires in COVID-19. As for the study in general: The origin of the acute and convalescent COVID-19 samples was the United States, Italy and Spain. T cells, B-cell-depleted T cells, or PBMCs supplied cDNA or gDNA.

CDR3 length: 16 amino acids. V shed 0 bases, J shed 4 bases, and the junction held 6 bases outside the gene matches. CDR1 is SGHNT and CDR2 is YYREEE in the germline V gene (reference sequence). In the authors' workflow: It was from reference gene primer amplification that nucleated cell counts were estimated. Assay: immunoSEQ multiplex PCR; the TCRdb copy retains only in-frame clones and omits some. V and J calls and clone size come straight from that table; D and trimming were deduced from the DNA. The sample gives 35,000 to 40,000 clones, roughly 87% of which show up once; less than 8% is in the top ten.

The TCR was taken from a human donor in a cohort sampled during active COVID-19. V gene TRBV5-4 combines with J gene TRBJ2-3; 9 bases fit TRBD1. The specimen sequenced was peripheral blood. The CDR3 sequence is CASSLEWGQGADTQYF. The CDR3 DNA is TGTGCCAGCAGCTTGGAGTGGGGACAGGGAGCAGATACGCAGTATTTT.